Described below is a single T cell receptor (beta chain) sequence and its context. What it binds is unknown. With 5 bases removed from V and 0 bases from J, the gap between germline ends came to 9 bases. The CDR3 extends over 14 amino acids. Germline assignment: CDR1 SEHNR and CDR2 FQNEAQ (reference sequence). The sample belongs to a study of T cell responses to AZD1222 COVID-19 vaccine. Study details: The study pooled second doses at about 4 or about 12 weeks. Points from the study as a whole: Spike regions recognized by vaccine-associated CD4 TCRs spanned the protein, led by 160-218 and 743-854. Regions left unmutated in variants are reportedly the target of nearly half of spike-specific TCRs. Clonal diversity may have been underestimated in mostly white British donors.

Sequenced by immunoSEQ multiplex PCR; TCRdb stores in-frame clones only, minus some. This table holds around 140,000 clones, about nine tenths found once. This material consisted of peripheral blood, taken on day 0 of AZD1222 vaccination. This TCR was recovered from an adult in good health. The V call is TRBV7-9, the J call TRBJ2-3, with D unresolved. The CDR3 loop is CASSQDISTDTQYF. In DNA, the CDR3 is TGTGCCAGCAGCCAAGACATAAGCACAGATACGCAGTATTTT.